The 7 T cell receptor beta chains below come from one sample, sequenced in a study of OX40 agonist ivuxolimab in advanced cancers. TCRdb's copy holds only in-frame clones and misses some; the assay was immunoSEQ multiplex PCR. The sample holds tens of thousands of clones, roughly 85% seen once. The sequences come from CD4+ or CD8+ T cells sorted from blood, collected in a trial of the OX40 agonist ivuxolimab. The receptors originated from an adult with an advanced solid tumor such as melanoma, head and neck, liver or kidney cancer.

J is TRBJ1-5 and V is TRBV6-1; 8 bases fit TRBD1. After removal of 6 bases from V and 4 bases from J, the junction contained 5 bases not matched to a gene. The germline V gene encodes CDR1 MNHNS and CDR2 SASEGT. The CDR3 runs to 14 residues. CDR3 coding DNA: TGTGCCAGCAGCATGGACAGGGTGAATCAGCCCCAGCATTTT. It encodes CASSMDRVNQPQHF.

V and J are TRBV28 and TRBJ2-3, with D perhaps TRBD1 (5 bases). Trimming took off 3 bases at V and 7 bases at J, with 14 bases between the two ends. This CDR3 region has 14 residues. The V gene's germline CDR1 is MDHEN and CDR2 SYDVKM. As DNA, the CDR3 is TGTGCCAGCAGTTTGCCACGGACACAGAATACGCAGTATTTT. It codes for CASSLPRTQNTQYF.

The V call is TRBV18, the J call TRBJ2-7; D might be TRBD1 (6 bases). V lost 3 bases, J lost 2 bases, and 11 bases lay in between. The CDR3 extends over 14 amino acids. Looked up from germline, CDR1 is KGHSH and CDR2 is LQKENI. CDR3 bases: TGTGCCAGCTCACCGTCCAGGGGCCCCTACGAGCAGTACTTC. Protein: CASSPSRGPYEQYF.

The chain links TRBV29-1 to TRBJ2-7; 14 nucleotides agree with TRBD2. Germline CDR1 and CDR2: SQVTM and ANQGSEA. Trimming removed 6 bases from V and 5 bases from J; junction bases left unmatched: 9. The CDR3 is 15 residues long. The CDR3 DNA follows: TGCAGCGTCCGACTAGCGGGAGGGCCTAGGAACGAGCAGTACTTC. Translation: CSVRLAGGPRNEQYF.

This clone has more than one count but fewer than ten. In DNA form, the CDR3 reads TGTGCCAGCAGCGCCGGGACGCCTAACTATGGCTACACCTTC. Protein: CASSAGTPNYGYTF. This chain joins TRBV11-2 and TRBJ1-2; tentatively, D is TRBD1 (5 bases). CDR3 length equals 14 residues. Trimming removed 5 bases from V and 0 bases from J, with 10 bases in between. Germline V gives CDR1 SGHAT, CDR2 FQNNGV.

J is TRBJ2-3 and V is TRBV5-4, with a tentative D call TRBD2 (5 bases). CDR1 is SGHNT, CDR2 YYREEE, per germline (reference sequence). The CDR3 is 15 residues long. V lost 0 bases and J 4 bases, leaving 12 bases between the germline ends. This chain's CDR3 is CASSLARGSADTQYF. CDR3 bases: TGTGCCAGCAGCTTGGCTCGGGGTAGTGCAGATACGCAGTATTTT.

The chain is built from TRBV13 and TRBJ2-7, with 7 bases identical to TRBD1. The CDR3 extends over 17 amino acids. The V segment lost 5 bases and the J segment 3 bases; nucleotides outside the gene matches: 16. Germline values: CDR1 PRHDT, CDR2 FYEKMQ (reference sequence). The CDR3, as DNA: TGTGCCAGCAGCGGGAGACAGGGCATCCAAAATCTCTACGAGCAGTACTTC. This gives the protein CASSGRQGIQNLYEQYF.